There are a few counts of the clone carrying this T cell receptor (beta chain). Its antigen is as yet unknown. A second PCR of about 6 to 11 cycles used a sample-barcoded 5' primer and a J-beta primer mix. Using its own MiXCR run on the 5' RACE reads, TCRdb lists one record per CDR3 protein. Among 700,000 or so distinct CDR3 sequences, around 43% were seen once, and the ten largest hold approximately 31%. The CDR3 has 14 residues. The germline V gene has CDR1 ENHRY and CDR2 SYGVKD. V was pared by 4 bases and J by 14 bases, with 6 bases of the junction left unmatched. This sample is drawn from a study of blood T cells in healthy people across ages. Study-level results: The unknown donor CMV status may have confounded expanded clonotype changes. Versus aged donors, long-lived donors had higher diversity and more naive CD4+ cells. With age, beta diversity per million T cells declined roughly linearly, significantly by over 35.

A minimum of 6.5 million PBMCs was isolated per sample. This clonotype was obtained from an elderly man in good health. The sequencing sample was made of blood. The chain links TRBV10-3 to TRBJ1-6, with 12 bases fitting TRBD1. The CDR3 nucleotides are TGTGCCATCAGTGCGGGACAGGGGGCTTTCACCCTCCACTTT. It encodes CAISAGQGAFTLHF.